This T cell receptor beta chain derives from a study of shared clonotypes between healthy human individuals. Terminally differentiated effector memory CD45RA+ cells were excluded by CCR7 positive selection of CD45RO-negative cells. Profiled with immunoSEQ multiplex PCR; TCRdb holds only in-frame clones, not every one. The table has over 2 million clones, approximately 94% seen once. Germline trimming cut 4 bases from V and 9 bases from J; bases unmatched to any gene: 5. The CDR3 is 13 residues long. Germline V CDR1 and CDR2: SGHAT, FQNNGV. The source is a man younger than 30 in good health. Material: naive CD8+ T cells sorted from blood. The J gene is TRBJ2-4, the V gene TRBV11-2; 8 nucleotides agree with TRBD2. The DNA of the CDR3 is TGTGCCAGCAGCTCGGGACTAGATTTCATTCAGTACTTC. The encoded protein is CASSSGLDFIQYF.